The 11 T cell receptor beta chains below come from one sample, sequenced in a study of blood T cell repertoires in COVID-19. Assay used: immunoSEQ multiplex PCR; TCRdb lists only in-frame clones, some missing. The sample shows about 240,000 clones, 80% to 90% of them seen only once. The sample consisted of peripheral blood. The receptors here all came from a man aged 55 to 69 with acute or convalescent COVID-19.

The V and J genes are TRBV5-6 and TRBJ2-2, with TRBD1 as a possible D gene (5 bases). The length of the CDR3 is 15 residues. From germline, CDR1 is SGHDT and CDR2 YYEEEE. V lost 0 bases and J lost 0, with 6 bases in between. CDR3 in DNA: TGTGCCAGCAGCTTGGGACAGACGAACACCGGGGAGCTGTTTTTT. Its protein is CASSLGQTNTGELFF.

The gene calls are TRBV19 and TRBJ1-5; D gene uncertain. Germline V gives CDR1 LNHDA, CDR2 SQIVND (reference sequence). Trimming took 7 bases from V and 0 from J, leaving 19 bases between them. The CDR3 consists of 17 residues. The CDR3: CASNAGLTLVSNQPQHF. The CDR3 nucleotides are TGTGCCAGTAATGCCGGACTGACCCTAGTTAGCAATCAGCCCCAGCATTTT.

The V gene is TRBV3-1 (or the pseudogene TRBV3-2), the J gene TRBJ2-2; 9 bases line up with TRBD1. The ends lost 0 bases at V and 6 bases at J; junction bases unmatched: 2. Germline V gene data show CDR1 as LGHDT and CDR2 as YNNKEL (reference sequence). This CDR3 contains 15 residues. The CDR3: CASSQEYRGPGELFF. DNA of the CDR3: TGTGCCAGCAGCCAAGAGTACAGGGGGCCCGGGGAGCTGTTTTTT.

This chain joins TRBV28 and TRBJ1-2; D unresolved. The length of the CDR3 is 14 residues. V lost 2 bases and J 4 bases, leaving 11 bases between the germline ends. Germline CDR1 MDHEN, CDR2 SYDVKM. The CDR3 region is CASSLQEDVYGYTF. The CDR3 DNA reads TGTGCCAGCAGTTTACAGGAGGATGTCTATGGCTACACCTTC.

The chain couples TRBV6-4 to TRBJ2-3, with D possibly TRBD2 on 7 matching bases. Germline loops: CDR1 MRHNA, CDR2 SNTAGT. This CDR3 comprises 15 residues. V dropped 4 bases and J dropped 0 bases, with 11 bases sitting between them. This CDR3 is CASSGSGTSTDTQYF. The CDR3 DNA sequence: TGTGCCAGCAGTGGAAGCGGGACAAGCACAGATACGCAGTATTTT.

The chain links TRBV28 to TRBJ1-6; TRBD1 is a possible D gene (5 bases). V was trimmed by 5 bases and J by 9 bases, leaving 17 bases between them. Germline CDR1 MDHEN, CDR2 SYDVKM. The CDR3 length is 15 residues. The CDR3, as DNA: TGTGCCAGCAGTCTTCGATCGGGGGACGGTTCACCCCTCCACTTT. Its translation is CASSLRSGDGSPLHF. The complete variable domain, with remaining parts taken from reference TRBV28 and TRBJ1-6, reads DVKVTQSSRYLVKRTGEKVFLECVQDMDHENMFWYRQDPGLGLRLIYFSYDVKMKEKGDIPEGYSVSREKKERFSLILESASTNQTSMYLCASSLRSGDGSPLHFGNGTRLTVT.

This rearrangement joins TRBV5-4 to TRBJ2-3; TRBD2 aligns across 7 bases. Per the germline V gene, CDR1 is SGHNT and CDR2 is YYREEE (reference sequence). The J segment lost 2 bases and the V segment lost 3 bases, leaving 3 bases of the junction unmatched. The CDR3 covers 14 residues. The CDR3 loop is CASSWEGNTDTQYF. For the CDR3, the DNA is TGTGCCAGCAGCTGGGAGGGGAACACAGATACGCAGTATTTT.

This clone was found once. This sequence joins TRBV7-9 and TRBJ2-7; maybe TRBD2 (6 bases). The germline V gene has CDR1 SEHNR and CDR2 FQNEAQ (reference sequence). V lost 5 bases and J 5 bases, leaving 16 bases between the germline ends. The CDR3 consists of 14 residues. The DNA of the CDR3 is TGTGCCAGCAGCCCTACAAGCGGGCCACACGAGCAGTACTTC. This encodes CASSPTSGPHEQYF. The full variable domain, with the rest looked up from reference TRBV7-9 and TRBJ2-7, is DTGVSQNPRHKITKRGQNVTFRCDPISEHNRLYWYRQTLGQGPEFLTYFQNEAQLEKSRLLSDRFSAERPKGSFSTLEIQRTEQGDSAMYLCASSPTSGPHEQYFGPGTRLTVT.

The genes are TRBV7-2 and TRBJ2-1; D not certain. The CDR3 covers 13 residues. The germline V and J ends were trimmed by 1 base and 8 bases, with 9 bases remaining between them. Germline V gene lookup returns CDR1 SGHTA and CDR2 FQGNSA. The CDR3 nucleotides are TGTGCCAGCAGCTTAGACCCAACGGATGAGCAGTTCTTC. It specifies CASSLDPTDEQFF.

The chain uses TRBV30 and TRBJ1-1; possibly TRBD1 for D (5 bases). V dropped 2 bases and J dropped 5 bases, with 6 bases sitting between them. Per the germline V gene, CDR1 is GTSNPN and CDR2 is SVGIG (reference sequence). The CDR3 contains 11 residues. The CDR3 region has the DNA TGTGCCTGGAGTCGGGGGACTGAAGCTTTCTTT. Its translation: CAWSRGTEAFF.

This clone was recorded a few times. Additional DNA sequences in this sample encode the identical CDR3. V gene TRBV29-1 combines with J gene TRBJ1-1; D remains unclear. Per germline, CDR1 SQVTM and CDR2 ANQGSEA. This CDR3 comprises 12 residues. The V end lost 7 bases, the J end lost 2 bases, and 11 bases lay between the germline ends. CDR3 region: CSGVTGNTEAFF. As DNA, the CDR3 is TGCAGCGGGGTAACGGGAAACACTGAAGCTTTCTTT. The variable domain in full, with the rest retrieved from reference TRBV29-1 and TRBJ1-1, is SAVISQKPSRDICQRGTSLTIQCQVDSQVTMMFWYRQQPGQSLTLIATANQGSEATYESGFVIDKFPISRPNLTFSTLTVSNMSPEDSSIYLCSGVTGNTEAFFGQGTRLTVV.